What follows is one T cell receptor (beta chain) and its context. As yet, its antigen is unknown. PCR amplification relied on 60 Vbeta primers (plus 13 Jbeta primers). Libraries were prepared by immunoSEQ multiplex PCR; TCRdb keeps only in-frame clonotypes and omits some of them. The table includes about 180,000 clones, around 77% detected once. The data derive from a study of cytomegalovirus exposure and HLA in healthy donors. Overall study results and limits: Most of the TCR beta V segments (in an earlier analysis) were productive either about 87% or about 30% of the time.

V lost 5 bases and J lost 4, with 18 bases in between. The CDR3 sequence is 15 residues long. Germline loops: CDR1 MNHEY, CDR2 SMNVEV (reference sequence). The receptor was isolated from a man aged 55 to 70 in good health and CMV-seronegative. The J gene is TRBJ2-7, the V gene TRBV27, with D possibly matching TRBD1 (6 bases). The sequenced sample was PBMCs. This CDR3 reads CASSKNRVGLYEQYF. CDR3 sequence (DNA): TGTGCCAGCAGTAAAAACAGGGTAGGGCTATACGAGCAGTACTTC.